These T cell receptor beta chains were read from a single sample in a study of T cell changes during pregnancy in multiple sclerosis. The table came from immunoSEQ multiplex PCR; TCRdb's copy has only in-frame clones and leaves some out. The repertoire has about 99,000 clones, over 85% of them found once; the top ten carry 0.99%. The sequencing here drew on peripheral blood, taken after pregnancy. Receptors originate from a female donor with multiple sclerosis, enrolled in a pregnancy study. Each CDR3 is given with its conserved first and last residue. The D gene is left open where the match is weak. Size is omitted from some rows. Given values are once, few, many or a class for expanded clones.

j_gene: TRBJ1-1
d_gene: TRBD1
v_gene: TRBV9
abundance: .
CDR3aa: CASSRSGTGTTEAFF
CDR3nt: TGTGCCAGCAGCCGCTCCGGGACAGGGACCACTGAAGCTTTCTTT

j_gene: TRBJ1-4
d_gene: .
v_gene: TRBV30
abundance: .
CDR3aa: CAWNQGGNEKLFF
CDR3nt: TGTGCCTGGAACCAGGGAGGTAATGAAAAACTGTTTTTT

j_gene: TRBJ2-5
d_gene: TRBD2
v_gene: TRBV2
abundance: .
CDR3aa: CASREGLLGGVRKTQYF
CDR3nt: TGTGCCAGCAGAGAGGGTCTCCTGGGGGGGGTCCGAAAGACCCAGTACTTC

j_gene: TRBJ1-3
d_gene: .
v_gene: TRBV10-3
abundance: .
CDR3aa: CAIMGGRNTIYF
CDR3nt: TGTGCCATCATGGGGGGTAGAAACACCATATATTTT

j_gene: TRBJ2-6
d_gene: TRBD1
v_gene: TRBV7-9
abundance: medium-sized
CDR3aa: CASRRDRLHSGANVLTF
CDR3nt: TGTGCCAGCAGACGGGACAGGTTGCACTCTGGGGCCAACGTCCTGACTTTC

j_gene: TRBJ2-7
d_gene: TRBD1
v_gene: TRBV6-1
abundance: .
CDR3aa: CASSEGQGGHEQYF
CDR3nt: TGTGCCAGCAGTGAGGGACAGGGGGGCCACGAGCAGTACTTC

j_gene: TRBJ2-5
d_gene: TRBD1
v_gene: TRBV25-1
abundance: once
CDR3aa: CASQQGYETQYF
CDR3nt: TGTGCCAGTCAACAGGGGTACGAGACCCAGTACTTC

j_gene: TRBJ1-1
d_gene: .
v_gene: TRBV28
abundance: .
CDR3aa: CASSLRVPEAFF
CDR3nt: TGTGCCAGCAGTCTCAGGGTCCCTGAAGCTTTCTTT

j_gene: TRBJ2-3
d_gene: TRBD2
v_gene: TRBV19
abundance: .
CDR3aa: CASAGEGPDTQYF
CDR3nt: TGTGCCAGTGCGGGAGAGGGTCCAGATACGCAGTATTTT

j_gene: TRBJ2-6
d_gene: TRBD1
v_gene: TRBV7-9
abundance: .
CDR3aa: CASSLLTGPGANVLTF
CDR3nt: TGTGCCAGCAGCCTACTGACAGGGCCTGGGGCCAACGTCCTGACTTTC

j_gene: TRBJ1-2
d_gene: .
v_gene: TRBV19
abundance: .
CDR3aa: CASSDQGSVGYGYTF
CDR3nt: TGTGCCAGTAGTGACCAGGGGTCGGTAGGCTATGGCTACACCTTC

j_gene: TRBJ1-5
d_gene: .
v_gene: TRBV4-3
abundance: .
CDR3aa: CASSQETAGLGQPQHF
CDR3nt: TGCGCCAGCAGCCAGGAGACAGCGGGATTGGGTCAGCCCCAGCATTTT

j_gene: TRBJ1-1
d_gene: .
v_gene: TRBV18
abundance: .
CDR3aa: CASSRGGTEAFF
CDR3nt: TGTGCCAGCTCGAGGGGGGGGACTGAAGCTTTCTTT

j_gene: TRBJ2-7
d_gene: .
v_gene: TRBV9
abundance: .
CDR3aa: CASSVAGVTYEQYF
CDR3nt: TGTGCCAGCAGCGTAGCAGGTGTAACCTACGAGCAGTACTTC

j_gene: TRBJ2-2
d_gene: .
v_gene: TRBV10-1
abundance: .
CDR3aa: CASSGPNTGELFF
CDR3nt: TGCGCCAGCAGTGGGCCGAACACCGGGGAGCTGTTTTTT